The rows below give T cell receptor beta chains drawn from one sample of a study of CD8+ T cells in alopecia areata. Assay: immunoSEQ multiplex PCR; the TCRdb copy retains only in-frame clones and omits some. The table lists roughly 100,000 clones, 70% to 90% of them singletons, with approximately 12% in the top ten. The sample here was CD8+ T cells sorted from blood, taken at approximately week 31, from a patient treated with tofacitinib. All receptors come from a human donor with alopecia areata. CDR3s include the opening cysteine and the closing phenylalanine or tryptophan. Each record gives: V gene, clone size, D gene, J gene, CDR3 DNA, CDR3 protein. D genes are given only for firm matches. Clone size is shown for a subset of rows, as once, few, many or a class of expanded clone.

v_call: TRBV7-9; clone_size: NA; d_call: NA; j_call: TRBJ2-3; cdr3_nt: TGTGCCAGCAGCTTAGCTGTAGTCACAGATACGCAGTATTTT; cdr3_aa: CASSLAVVTDTQYF
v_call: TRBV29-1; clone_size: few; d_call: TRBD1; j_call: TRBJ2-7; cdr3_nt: TGCAGCGTTGAAGGGACAGGGGGCTACGAGCAGTACTTC; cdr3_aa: CSVEGTGGYEQYF
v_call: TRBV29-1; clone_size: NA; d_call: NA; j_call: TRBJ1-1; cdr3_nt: TGCAGCGTTGTATTTGGAATTGAAGCTTTCTTT; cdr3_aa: CSVVFGIEAFF
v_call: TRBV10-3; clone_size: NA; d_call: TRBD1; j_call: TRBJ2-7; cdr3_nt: TGTGCCATCAGTGAGTCCGGACAGGGGGCTTACCTATCCTACGAGCAGTACTTC; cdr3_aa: CAISESGQGAYLSYEQYF
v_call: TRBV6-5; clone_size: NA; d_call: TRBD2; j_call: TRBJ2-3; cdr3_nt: TGTGCCAGCAGGGGAGCGGGACCCACAGATACGCAGTATTTT; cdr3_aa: CASRGAGPTDTQYF
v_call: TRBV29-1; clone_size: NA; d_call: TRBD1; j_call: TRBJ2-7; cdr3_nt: TGCAGCGTTTCGGACAGGAGCTCCTACGAGCAGTACTTC; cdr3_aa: CSVSDRSSYEQYF
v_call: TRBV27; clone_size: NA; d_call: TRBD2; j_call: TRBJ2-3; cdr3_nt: TGTGCCAGCAGTTTAGCCGGACTAGCGGGAGATACGCAGTATTTT; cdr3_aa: CASSLAGLAGDTQYF
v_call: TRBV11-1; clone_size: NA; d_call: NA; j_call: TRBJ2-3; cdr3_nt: TGTGCCAGCAGCGTACCCGACGGCTTAGGTACGCAGTATTTT; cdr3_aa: CASSVPDGLGTQYF
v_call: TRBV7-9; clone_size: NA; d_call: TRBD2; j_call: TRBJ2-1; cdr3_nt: TGTGCCAGCAGCCTCGGACTAGCGGACAATGAGCAGTTCTTC; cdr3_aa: CASSLGLADNEQFF
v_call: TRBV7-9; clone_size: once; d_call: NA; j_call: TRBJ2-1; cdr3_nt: TGTGCCAGCAGCTCCGCCGTCCGCTCCTACAATGAGCAGTTCTTC; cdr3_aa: CASSSAVRSYNEQFF
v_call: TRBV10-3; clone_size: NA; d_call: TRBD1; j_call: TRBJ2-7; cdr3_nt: TGTGCCACCCTGGACGGGACAGGGGTTGAGCAGTACTTC; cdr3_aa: CATLDGTGVEQYF
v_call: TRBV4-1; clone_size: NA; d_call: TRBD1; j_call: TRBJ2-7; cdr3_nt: TGCGCCAGCAGCCAGGTACAGGGGACAGAAGGCTACGAGCAGTACTTC; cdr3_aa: CASSQVQGTEGYEQYF
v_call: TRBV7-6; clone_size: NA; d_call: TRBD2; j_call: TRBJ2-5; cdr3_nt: TGTGCCAGCAGCCCACAACCTAGCGGGAGCGGGCAAGAGACCCAGTACTTC; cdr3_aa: CASSPQPSGSGQETQYF
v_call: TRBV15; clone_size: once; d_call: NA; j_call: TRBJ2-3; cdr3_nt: TGTGCCACCAGCTCACTACGGCGGGGGCCCCCAGATACGCAGTATTTT; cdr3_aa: CATSSLRRGPPDTQYF
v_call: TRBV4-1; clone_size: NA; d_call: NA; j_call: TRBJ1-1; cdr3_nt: TGCGCCAGCCAATCGGAGGGGTACGGCACTGAAGCTTTCTTT; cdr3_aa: CASQSEGYGTEAFF
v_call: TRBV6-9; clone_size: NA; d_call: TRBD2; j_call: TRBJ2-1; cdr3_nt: TGTGCCAGCAGTTCGGGACTAGCGGGGGATAATGAGCAGTTCTTC; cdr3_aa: CASSSGLAGDNEQFF
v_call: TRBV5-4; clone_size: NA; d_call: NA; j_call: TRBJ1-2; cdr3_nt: TGTGCCAGCAGCGGCTGGGGGGGAGCAAACTATGGCTACACCTTC; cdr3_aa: CASSGWGGANYGYTF
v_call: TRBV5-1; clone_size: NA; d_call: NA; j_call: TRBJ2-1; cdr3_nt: TGCGCCAGCGGATCAACTAGCAATGAGCAGTTCTTC; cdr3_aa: CASGSTSNEQFF
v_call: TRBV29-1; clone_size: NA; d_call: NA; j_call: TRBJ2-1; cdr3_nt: TGCAGCGTTGAAGATCGAGGGAGCTCCTACAATGAGCAGTTCTTC; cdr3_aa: CSVEDRGSSYNEQFF
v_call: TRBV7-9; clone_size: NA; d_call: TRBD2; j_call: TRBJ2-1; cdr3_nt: TGTGCCAGCAGCACGGGACTAGTTTTATATGAGCAGTTCTTC; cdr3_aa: CASSTGLVLYEQFF
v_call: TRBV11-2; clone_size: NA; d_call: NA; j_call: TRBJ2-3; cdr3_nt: TGTGCCAGCAGCTTAGGAGGGGATACGCAGTATTTT; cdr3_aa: CASSLGGDTQYF
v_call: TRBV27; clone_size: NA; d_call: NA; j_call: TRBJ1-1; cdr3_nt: TGTGCCAGCAGTTTTGGAGAGGACACTGAAGCTTTCTTT; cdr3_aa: CASSFGEDTEAFF
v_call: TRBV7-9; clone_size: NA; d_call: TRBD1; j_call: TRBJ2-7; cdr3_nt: TGTGCCAGCAGCTTAGTCAGGGGGCTAGGGGACGAGCAGTACTTC; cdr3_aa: CASSLVRGLGDEQYF
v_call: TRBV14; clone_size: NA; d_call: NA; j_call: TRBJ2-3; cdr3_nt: TGTGCCAGCAGCCAAACTTGGGCTGGCACAGATACGCAGTATTTT; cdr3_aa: CASSQTWAGTDTQYF
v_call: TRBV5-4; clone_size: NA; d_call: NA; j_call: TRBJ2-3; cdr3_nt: TGTGCCAGCAGGACAGGTACCTCCACAGATACGCAGTATTTT; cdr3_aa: CASRTGTSTDTQYF
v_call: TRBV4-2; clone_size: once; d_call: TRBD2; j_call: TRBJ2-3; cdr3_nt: TGTGCCAGCAGCCCGCCCCTAGCGGGGGCTACAGATACGCAGTATTTT; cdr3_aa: CASSPPLAGATDTQYF
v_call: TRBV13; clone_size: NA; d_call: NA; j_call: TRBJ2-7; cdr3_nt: TGTGCCAGCAGCTCCAGGGCCTCCTACGAGCAGTACTTC; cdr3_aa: CASSSRASYEQYF
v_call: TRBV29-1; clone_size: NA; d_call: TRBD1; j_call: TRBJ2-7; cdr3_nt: TGCAGCGTTGAGACTACAGGGGACGAGCAGTACTTC; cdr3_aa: CSVETTGDEQYF
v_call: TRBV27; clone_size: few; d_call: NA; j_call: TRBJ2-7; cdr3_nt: TGTGCCAGCCGCAGGAAGGACAGCCGCTTCTACGAGCAGTACTTC; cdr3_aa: CASRRKDSRFYEQYF
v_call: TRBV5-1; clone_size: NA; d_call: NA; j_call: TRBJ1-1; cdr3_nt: TGCGCCAGCAGCTTGAGCACCTCGAACACTGAAGCTTTCTTT; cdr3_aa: CASSLSTSNTEAFF
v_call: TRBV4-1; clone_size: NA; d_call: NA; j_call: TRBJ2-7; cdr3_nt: TGCGCCAGCAGCCAAGAGCGGTCGCTCACCTACGAGCAGTACTTC; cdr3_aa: CASSQERSLTYEQYF
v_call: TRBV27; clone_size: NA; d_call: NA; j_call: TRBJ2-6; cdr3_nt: TGTGCCAGCAGTTTCATCTCTGGGGCCAACGTCCTGACTTTC; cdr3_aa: CASSFISGANVLTF
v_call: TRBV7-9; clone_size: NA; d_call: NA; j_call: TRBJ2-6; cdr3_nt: TGTGCCAGCAGCCCGACTTGGCACGGGGCCAACGTCCTGACTTTC; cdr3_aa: CASSPTWHGANVLTF
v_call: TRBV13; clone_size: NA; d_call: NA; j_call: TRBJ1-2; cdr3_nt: TGTGCCAGCAGCTTGGTCAGTAACTATGGCTACACCTTC; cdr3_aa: CASSLVSNYGYTF
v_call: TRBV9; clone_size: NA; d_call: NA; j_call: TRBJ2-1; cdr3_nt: TGTGCCAGCAGCGTGGAACAGGGATTTTTGAATGAGCAGTTCTTC; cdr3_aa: CASSVEQGFLNEQFF
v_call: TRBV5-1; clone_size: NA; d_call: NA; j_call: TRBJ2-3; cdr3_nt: TGCGCCAGCAGCTCTCAAGGGACGCAGTATTTT; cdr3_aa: CASSSQGTQYF
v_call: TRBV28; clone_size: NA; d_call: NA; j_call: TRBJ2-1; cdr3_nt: TGTGCCAGCAGCCTGGAAGGAGGGTTCAATGAGCAGTTCTTC; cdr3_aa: CASSLEGGFNEQFF
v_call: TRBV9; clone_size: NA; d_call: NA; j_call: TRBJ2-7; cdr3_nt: TGTGCCAGCAGCGTAGCCGGGACAAGCTACGAGCAGTACTTC; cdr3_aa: CASSVAGTSYEQYF
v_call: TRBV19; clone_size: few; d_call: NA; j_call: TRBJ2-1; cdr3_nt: TGTGCCAGTAGTATAGCGAGGACAAGGGAGTACAATGAGCAGTTCTTC; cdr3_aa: CASSIARTREYNEQFF
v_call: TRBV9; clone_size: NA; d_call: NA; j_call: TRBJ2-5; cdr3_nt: TGTGCCAGCAGCCCCATTGGGGGCACCCAAGAGACCCAGTACTTC; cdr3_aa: CASSPIGGTQETQYF
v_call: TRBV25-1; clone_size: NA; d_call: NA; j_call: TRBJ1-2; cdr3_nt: TGTGCCAGCAGGGCTGGGCCTAACTATGGCTACACCTTC; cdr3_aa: CASRAGPNYGYTF
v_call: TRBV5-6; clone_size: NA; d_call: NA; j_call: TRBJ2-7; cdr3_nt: TGTGCCAGCAGCATTGGAAGCTCCTACGAGCAGTACTTC; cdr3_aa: CASSIGSSYEQYF
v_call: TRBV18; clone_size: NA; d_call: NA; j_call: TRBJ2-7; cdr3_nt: TGTGCCAGCTCCCGGACGGACGGGACTCCCACCTACGAGCAGTACTTC; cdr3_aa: CASSRTDGTPTYEQYF
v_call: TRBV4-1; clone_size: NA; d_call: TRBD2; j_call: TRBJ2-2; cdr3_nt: TGCGCCAGCAGCCAAGTTCTAGCGGGGGGTCACAGGGAGCTGTTTTTT; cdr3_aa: CASSQVLAGGHRELFF
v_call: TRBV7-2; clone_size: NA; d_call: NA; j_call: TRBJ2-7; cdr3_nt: TGTGCCAGCAGCTTCACGTCGGTATACGAGCAGTACTTC; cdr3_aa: CASSFTSVYEQYF
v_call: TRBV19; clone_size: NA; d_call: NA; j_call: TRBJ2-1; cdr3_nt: TGTGCCAGTAGTATAGACGAGACTAGTGACGAGCAGTTCTTC; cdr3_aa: CASSIDETSDEQFF
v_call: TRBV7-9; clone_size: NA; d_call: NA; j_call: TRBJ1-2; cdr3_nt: TGTGCCAGCAGCTTAGCTTACGTCGACCTTAACTATGGCTACACCTTC; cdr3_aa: CASSLAYVDLNYGYTF
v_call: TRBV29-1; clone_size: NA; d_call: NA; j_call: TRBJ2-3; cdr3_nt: TGCAGCGTTGAACAAGTGGGAACAGATACGCAGTATTTT; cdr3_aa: CSVEQVGTDTQYF
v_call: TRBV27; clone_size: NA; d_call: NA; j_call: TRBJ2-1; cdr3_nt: TGTGCCAGCAGTTCCCGACAGTCTCCTACAGGCGGACCGGAGCAGTTCTTC; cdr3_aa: CASSSRQSPTGGPEQFF
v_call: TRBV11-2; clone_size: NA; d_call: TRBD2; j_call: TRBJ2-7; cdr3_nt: TGTGCCAGCAGCATTACTAGCGGGAGCAACGAGCAGTACTTC; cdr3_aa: CASSITSGSNEQYF
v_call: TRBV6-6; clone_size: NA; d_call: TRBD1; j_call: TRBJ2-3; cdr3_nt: TGTGCCAGCAGTCTAGACAGGGGCACAGATACGCAGTATTTT; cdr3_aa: CASSLDRGTDTQYF
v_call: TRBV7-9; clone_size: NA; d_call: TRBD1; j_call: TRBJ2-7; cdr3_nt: TGTGCCAGCACCGACAGGGGTTCCTACGAGCAGTACTTC; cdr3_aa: CASTDRGSYEQYF
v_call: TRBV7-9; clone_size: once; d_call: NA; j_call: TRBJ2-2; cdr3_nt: TGTGCCAGCAGCTCTTCACTAGTTCTCGGGGAGCTGTTTTTT; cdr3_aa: CASSSSLVLGELFF
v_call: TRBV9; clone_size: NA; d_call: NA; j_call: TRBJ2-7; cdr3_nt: TGTGCCAGCAGCGGGCAGGGTGCCTACGAGCAGTACTTC; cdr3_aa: CASSGQGAYEQYF
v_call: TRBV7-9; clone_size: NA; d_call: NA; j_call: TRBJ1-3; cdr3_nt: TGTGCCAGCAGCTTGTACGGAAACACCATATATTTT; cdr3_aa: CASSLYGNTIYF
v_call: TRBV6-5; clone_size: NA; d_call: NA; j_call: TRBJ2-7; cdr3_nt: TGTGCCACAGAATACTCCTACGAGCAGTACTTC; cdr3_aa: CATEYSYEQYF
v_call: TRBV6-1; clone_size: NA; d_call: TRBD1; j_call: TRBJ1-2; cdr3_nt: TGTGCCAGCAGTCGGACAGGGCCTAACTATGGCTACACCTTC; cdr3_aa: CASSRTGPNYGYTF